The 20 T cell receptor beta chains in this list originate from one sample, sequenced in a study of post-analysis software for immune sequencing data. Study observations and caveats: Included in a set of about 5 TRBV segments more frequent in patients than controls were TRBV5-6, TRBV5-1 and TRBV20-1.

For these receptors, no antigen is known. Built from TCR beta cDNA, the libraries had unique molecular identifiers in them. TCRdb redid the calling of the PCR reads with MiXCR, one entry per CDR3 protein. Among roughly 800,000 distinct CDR3 sequences listed, approximately 30% were seen once. Sequencing was performed on blood. These receptors all come from a girl under 18 with multiple sclerosis.

This sequence joins TRBV11-2 and TRBJ2-1; D remains unclear. The CDR3 covers 11 residues. Deletions cut 10 bases from V and 10 bases from J, with 14 bases between. CDR1 SGHAT and CDR2 FQNNGV come from the germline V gene. The CDR3 reads CAIRLAAEQFF. The CDR3 DNA sequence: TGTGCCATCCGGTTGGCCGCCGAGCAGTTCTTC.

Details on this clonotype: Given a much more abundant clone one base away, this may be a read error. For the CDR3, the DNA is TGTGCCAGCAGCTTCCAAGGACAGGGGTGGCAAGAGGCCCAGTACTTC. Protein product: CASSFQGQGWQEAQYF. J is TRBJ2-5 and V is TRBV7-8, with 9 bases matching TRBD1. This CDR3 has 16 residues. CDR1 and CDR2 (germline): SGHVS, FQNEAQ. The full variable domain, rest sourced from reference TRBV7-8 and TRBJ2-5, is GAGVSQSPRYKVAKRGQDVALRCDPISGHVSLFWYQQALGQGPEFLTYFQNEAQLDKSGLPSDRFFAERPEGSVSTLKIQRTQQEDSAVYLCASSFQGQGWQEAQYFGPGTRLLVL.

A remark on this clonotype: The junction differs from germline at one of its ends, possibly a read error. The chain carries TRBV19 and TRBJ2-5; TRBD1 or TRBD2 may be the D gene (5 bases each). The J call may be mistaken, given a closer DNA end match to TRBJ2-7. The CDR3 has 14 amino acids. The germline gives CDR1 LNHDA, CDR2 SQIVND (reference sequence). CDR3 amino acids: CTSSIQTGPYEQYF. CDR3 in DNA: TGTACCAGTAGTATCCAGACGGGACCTTACGAGCAGTACTTC.

This chain's CDR3 is CASRKDGYTF. The DNA of the CDR3 is TGTGCCAGCAGAAAAGATGGCTACACCTTC. The chain has TRBV6-5 and TRBJ1-2; D not resolved. Germline V gives CDR1 MNHEY, CDR2 SVGAGI. V was pared by 6 bases and J by 6 bases, with 5 bases between. The CDR3 extends over 10 amino acids.

In this sample, this clonotype turned up many times. Written as DNA, the CDR3 is TGTGCCAGCAGCCAAGAATTCAATCCAGCGGCTCAAGAGACCCAGTACTTC. It is translated as CASSQEFNPAAQETQYF. J is TRBJ2-5 and V is TRBV3-1, with D maybe TRBD2 (5 bases). V was cut by 0 bases and J by 2 bases, with 16 bases left in between. The CDR3 runs to 17 residues. The germline V gene has CDR1 LGHDT and CDR2 YNNKEL (reference sequence).

This rearrangement joins TRBV5-6 to TRBJ2-4; D gene unclear. The tail of the sequence fits TRBJ2-7 better, so the J call may be wrong. This CDR3 is 13 amino acids long. Per germline, CDR1 SGHDT and CDR2 YYEEEE. The CDR3 region is CASSSLPPYEQYF. The DNA for the CDR3 is TGTGCCAGCAGCTCGCTCCCCCCCTACGAGCAGTACTTC.

The chain couples TRBV15 to TRBJ2-6; 7 bases agree with TRBD1. CDR3 length: 15 residues. Losses at the gene ends were 3 bases for V and 2 bases for J; bases not matched to a gene: 1. Per the germline V gene, CDR1 is LNHNV and CDR2 is YYDKDF (reference sequence). For the CDR3, the DNA is TGTGCCACCAGCAGGGACAGGACTGGGGCCAACGTCCTGACTTTC. It is translated as CATSRDRTGANVLTF.

J is TRBJ2-5 and V is TRBV13; TRBD2 matches 13 bases. The DNA matches TRBJ2-7 better at its end, which makes the J call doubtful. Per the germline V gene, CDR1 is PRHDT and CDR2 is FYEKMQ (reference sequence). The CDR3 length is 16 residues. In DNA, the CDR3 is TGTGCCAGCGGCGGGACTAGCGGGATCCGTTCCTACGAGCAGTACTTC. Its protein is CASGGTSGIRSYEQYF.

This clonotype was detected only a few times. V is TRBV5-4 and J is TRBJ2-5; 10 bases agree with TRBD1. Trimming took 3 bases from V and 2 from J; bases not matched to a gene: 4. The CDR3 has 15 amino acids. Per the germline V gene, CDR1 is SGHNT and CDR2 is YYREEE (reference sequence). In DNA, the CDR3 is TGTGCCAGCAGCTCCTGGACAGGGGGGCAAGAGACCCAGTACTTC. It yields the protein CASSSWTGGQETQYF.

The chain links TRBV10-3 to TRBJ1-1, with a tentative D call TRBD1 (5 bases). V was shortened by 2 bases and J by 9 bases, with 10 bases between the two germline ends. Germline V gene data show CDR1 as ENHRY and CDR2 as SYGVKD. This CDR3 contains 12 residues. The CDR3 loop is CAISEGAGQAFF. In nucleotides, the CDR3 is TGTGCCATCAGTGAGGGGGCTGGGCAAGCTTTCTTT.

This clonotype was observed many times. This chain uses TRBV27 with TRBJ2-3; D is ambiguous. The V gene's germline CDR1 is MNHEY and CDR2 SMNVEV (reference sequence). The CDR3 extends over 11 amino acids. The V end was cut by 9 bases, the J end by 4 bases, with 8 bases between. In DNA form, the CDR3 reads TGTGCCAGTGCAGTAGCAGATACGCAGTATTTT. It translates to CASAVADTQYF.

A few counts support this clonotype. The V and J genes are TRBV5-1 and TRBJ2-3, with 10 bases lining up with TRBD2. The CDR3 covers 16 residues. Germline trimming cut 4 bases from V and 2 bases from J; bases unmatched to any gene: 7. CDR1 and CDR2 (germline): SGHRS, YFSETQ. In DNA form, the CDR3 reads TGCGCCAGCAGCATTACTAGCGGGGCCAACACAGATACGCAGTATTTT. Translating gives CASSITSGANTDTQYF.

This chain uses TRBV7-2 with TRBJ2-7; 7 bases are shared with TRBD2. Per the germline V gene, CDR1 is SGHTA and CDR2 is FQGNSA. The CDR3 consists of 14 residues. The V segment lost 4 bases and the J segment 2 bases; nucleotides outside the gene matches: 5. The CDR3 here is CASSSTGLPYEQYF. The CDR3 DNA follows: TGTGCCAGCAGCTCCACGGGACTACCCTACGAGCAGTACTTC.

The genes are TRBV20-1 and TRBJ2-1; possible D gene TRBD2, 6 bases. The CDR3 spans 14 residues. Looked up from germline, CDR1 is DFQATT and CDR2 is SNEGSKA (reference sequence). Deletions cut 7 bases from V and 4 bases from J, with 17 bases between. CDR3 protein: CSENTGDLYNEQFF. CDR3 bases: TGCAGTGAGAATACGGGGGACCTATACAATGAGCAGTTCTTC.

This clonotype has a handful of counts. The rearrangement links TRBV20-1 to TRBJ1-6; D is perhaps TRBD1 (6 bases). The CDR3 is 12 residues long. CDR1 and CDR2 from the germline V gene are DFQATT and SNEGSKA (reference sequence). Trimming took off 3 bases at V and 10 bases at J, with 10 bases between the two ends. The CDR3 reads CSARDSSSPLHF. The CDR3 coding sequence is TGCAGTGCTAGGGACAGTTCCTCACCCCTCCACTTT.

The rearrangement joins TRBV7-9 to TRBJ1-2; D gene uncertain. The CDR3 loop spans 15 amino acids. V dropped 5 bases and J dropped 8 bases, with 21 bases sitting between them. Germline CDR1 SEHNR, CDR2 FQNEAQ (reference sequence). The CDR3 reads CASSQARAFSIGYTF. As DNA, the CDR3 is TGTGCCAGCAGCCAGGCGAGGGCCTTTTCTATCGGCTACACCTTC.

The chain links TRBV7-8 to TRBJ2-1; TRBD1 aligns across 11 bases. This CDR3 has 15 amino acids. With 4 bases clipped from V and 7 bases from J, the junction kept 6 bases outside the gene matches. From germline, CDR1 is SGHVS and CDR2 FQNEAQ. The CDR3 region is CASSSPGQGVNEQFF. For the CDR3, the DNA is TGTGCCAGCAGCTCGCCGGGACAGGGGGTAAATGAGCAGTTCTTC. The entire variable domain, with the rest obtained from reference TRBV7-8 and TRBJ2-1, is as follows: GAGVSQSPRYKVAKRGQDVALRCDPISGHVSLFWYQQALGQGPEFLTYFQNEAQLDKSGLPSDRFFAERPEGSVSTLKIQRTQQEDSAVYLCASSSPGQGVNEQFFGPGTRLTVL.

The chain recombines TRBV20-1 with TRBJ2-5; 10 positions match TRBD2. CDR3 length equals 14 residues. V was pared by 3 bases and J by 5 bases, with 6 bases of the junction left unmatched. Germline V gives CDR1 DFQATT, CDR2 SNEGSKA (reference sequence). This CDR3 is CSARPSGRGETQYF. The DNA of the CDR3 is TGCAGTGCTAGGCCGAGCGGGAGGGGGGAGACCCAGTACTTC.

The chain uses TRBV9 and TRBJ1-1, with D possibly matching TRBD1 (6 bases). From germline, CDR1 is SGDLS and CDR2 YYNGEE. Trimming removed 4 bases from V and 2 bases from J, with 15 bases in between. This CDR3 contains 15 residues. The CDR3 region has the DNA TGTGCCAGCAGCAGACGACAGGTAGTAAACACTGAAGCTTTCTTT. Translated, it gives CASSRRQVVNTEAFF.

This clonotype was observed a handful of times. The chain has TRBV28 and TRBJ1-5, with D possibly TRBD1 on 5 matching bases. V lost 5 bases to trimming and J lost 0 bases, with 14 bases between them. The CDR3 sequence is 16 residues long. Germline V lookup: CDR1 MDHEN, CDR2 SYDVKM. CDR3 amino acids: CASSLGDGYSNQPQHF. The CDR3 DNA reads as TGTGCCAGCAGTCTTGGGGACGGATATAGCAATCAGCCCCAGCATTTT.